One and the same sample provided the 20 T cell receptor beta chains below, sequenced in a study of shared clonotypes between healthy human individuals. Produced via immunoSEQ multiplex PCR; TCRdb's table is partial and in-frame only. Among 2,500,000 or so clones, 85% to 95% were seen once, and the ten largest hold 0.3% to 0.4%. Input material: naive CD4+ T cells from PBMCs. Stated subset: CD45RA+ positively selected. Every receptor here comes from a man aged 18-30 years in good health. Some clones in this sample may be carry-over from other donors' samples.

This clone was seen just once. Other DNA sequences in the sample encode the same CDR3. J is TRBJ2-5 and V is TRBV18, with 8 nucleotides matching TRBD2. J gave up 4 bases and V 3 bases, and 1 base lay outside the gene matches. Per germline, CDR1 KGHSH and CDR2 LQKENI. The CDR3 is 13 residues long. The CDR3: CASSPGGAETQYF. DNA of the CDR3: TGTGCCAGCTCACCCGGGGGGGCAGAGACCCAGTACTTC.

V and J are TRBV11-2 and TRBJ2-1; the match to TRBD1 covers 7 bases. CDR3 length: 15 residues. Unmatched junction bases numbered 8, after V lost 5 bases and J lost 4 bases. Germline V lookup: CDR1 SGHAT, CDR2 FQNNGV. The CDR3 loop reads CASSLRGSRYNEQFF. Here the CDR3 DNA reads TGTGCCAGCAGCCTCAGGGGGAGCCGGTACAATGAGCAGTTCTTC.

The rearrangement links TRBV12-5 to TRBJ2-7; TRBD1 aligns across 11 bases. The CDR3 length is 13 residues. CDR1 is LGHNT and CDR2 is FRNRAP in the germline V gene. V dropped 7 bases and J dropped 7; count of bases not matched to a gene: 6. The CDR3, as DNA: TGTGCTAGTGTCGGGACAGGGGGTTATGAGCAGTACTTC. Protein product: CASVGTGGYEQYF.

Note on this clone: Other DNA sequences within the sample encode an identical CDR3. The V gene is TRBV25-1, the J gene TRBJ2-5, with D perhaps given as TRBD1 or TRBD2 (5 bases each). Per the germline V gene, CDR1 is MGHDK and CDR2 is SYGVNS. V lost 2 bases, J lost 1 base, and 5 bases lay in between. This CDR3 contains 13 residues. CDR3 sequence reads: CASSEGGQETQYF. The CDR3 DNA reads as TGTGCCAGCAGTGAAGGGGGCCAAGAGACCCAGTACTTC.

This clone was counted once. This chain joins TRBV27 and TRBJ2-1; 7 bases are shared with TRBD2. Germline V gene lookup returns CDR1 MNHEY and CDR2 SMNVEV (reference sequence). Germline trimming cut 2 bases from V and 7 bases from J; bases unmatched to any gene: 8. The CDR3 has 15 residues. CDR3: CASSLGRLGGNEQFF. DNA for the CDR3: TGTGCCAGCAGTTTAGGGCGGCTCGGGGGGAATGAGCAGTTCTTC.

The chain uses TRBV11-2 and TRBJ2-1; 11 nucleotides match TRBD2. The V and J ends lost 3 bases and 8 bases, in that order; junction bases with no gene match: 15. The CDR3 contains 18 residues. Germline lookup yields CDR1 SGHAT and CDR2 FQNNGV. The CDR3 region is CASSLRLVAGGAMDEQFF. In nucleotides, the CDR3 is TGTGCCAGCAGCTTGAGACTGGTAGCGGGAGGGGCCATGGATGAGCAGTTCTTC.

Only one count was recorded for this clone. The rearrangement joins TRBV9 to TRBJ2-6; tentatively, D is TRBD1 (5 bases). Trimming pared 0 bases from V and 0 bases from J, leaving 10 bases between. Germline CDR1 reads SGDLS; CDR2 reads YYNGEE. CDR3 length: 17 residues. CDR3 sequence (DNA): TGTGCCAGCAGCGTAGACAGGCCAATCTCTGGGGCCAACGTCCTGACTTTC. Encoded protein: CASSVDRPISGANVLTF.

This chain connects TRBV5-4 to TRBJ1-4, with a possible D match to TRBD1 (5 bases). V was trimmed by 3 bases and J by 5 bases, leaving 17 bases between them. Germline lookup yields CDR1 SGHNT and CDR2 YYREEE (reference sequence). The CDR3 sequence is 16 residues long. This CDR3 reads CASSSRFGDGNEKLFF. CDR3 DNA sequence: TGTGCCAGCAGCTCCCGCTTTGGGGACGGGAATGAAAAACTGTTTTTT. The full variable domain, with the rest looked up from reference TRBV5-4 and TRBJ1-4, is ETGVTQSPTHLIKTRGQQVTLRCSSQSGHNTVSWYQQALGQGPQFIFQYYREEENGRGNFPPRFSGLQFPNYSSELNVNALELDDSALYLCASSSRFGDGNEKLFFGSGTQLSVL.

The V and J genes are TRBV15 and TRBJ1-6; D not certain. Germline V gene data show CDR1 as LNHNV and CDR2 as YYDKDF (reference sequence). Trimming took 0 bases from V and 11 from J, leaving 11 bases between them. This CDR3 spans 14 amino acids. The CDR3 here is CATSRDFGVTPLHF. CDR3 bases: TGTGCCACCAGCAGAGATTTCGGTGTTACACCCCTCCACTTT.

The chain joins TRBV30 to TRBJ2-3; D is perhaps TRBD2 (7 bases). The CDR3 sequence is 16 residues long. The germline V and J ends were trimmed by 1 base and 5 bases, with 19 bases remaining between them. Germline V CDR1 and CDR2: GTSNPN, SVGIG (reference sequence). The CDR3 bases are TGTGCCTGGAGTGGAATCTTCCCGGGGGGCCTAGATACGCAGTATTTT. It encodes CAWSGIFPGGLDTQYF.

A single count supports this clone. The rearrangement links TRBV18 to TRBJ1-1; 8 bases line up with TRBD1. V was clipped by 6 bases and J by 8 bases; unmatched bases: 2. This CDR3 region has 11 residues. Germline CDR1 and CDR2: KGHSH and LQKENI. CDR3 amino acids: CASSGQGEAFF. The CDR3 coding sequence is TGTGCCAGCTCCGGACAGGGAGAAGCTTTCTTT.

The rearrangement uses TRBV6-4 and TRBJ2-2; 8 nucleotides agree with TRBD1. The CDR3 is 16 amino acids. V gave up 0 bases and J gave up 8 bases; unmatched junction bases: 8. Germline V gives CDR1 MRHNA, CDR2 SNTAGT. CDR3 residues: CASSDSGTGPRGELFF. The CDR3 DNA sequence: TGTGCCAGCAGTGACTCGGGGACAGGACCGAGAGGGGAGCTGTTTTTT.

With respect to this clone: In the same sample, other DNA sequences code for this CDR3. The V call is TRBV28, the J call TRBJ2-7; D possibly corresponds to TRBD1 (5 bases). The length of the CDR3 is 12 residues. In germline, CDR1 is MDHEN, CDR2 SYDVKM. Deletions cut 2 bases from V and 3 bases from J, with 5 bases between. CDR3 protein: CASSLRGYEQYF. The CDR3 coding sequence is TGTGCCAGCAGTTTAAGGGGCTACGAGCAGTACTTC.

J is TRBJ1-2 and V is TRBV28; D gene ambiguous. V was shortened by 5 bases and J by 4 bases, with 14 bases between the two germline ends. The V gene's germline CDR1 is MDHEN and CDR2 SYDVKM. The CDR3 sequence is 14 residues long. Here the CDR3 reads CASSVNSETYGYTF. CDR3 nucleotides: TGTGCCAGCAGTGTTAACAGCGAAACCTATGGCTACACCTTC.

A remark on this clone: Other DNA sequences within the sample encode an identical CDR3. The chain couples TRBV19 to TRBJ2-1; TRBD2 matches at 11 bases. From germline, CDR1 is LNHDA and CDR2 SQIVND (reference sequence). The V segment lost 4 bases and the J segment 4 bases; nucleotides outside the gene matches: 6. This CDR3 is built from 16 residues. The CDR3 spells CASSSVGTSGYNEQFF. The CDR3 DNA reads TGTGCCAGTAGTAGCGTAGGGACTAGCGGTTACAATGAGCAGTTCTTC.

The genes are TRBV6-4 and TRBJ2-5, with D uncertain. The CDR3 length is 13 residues. Germline lookup yields CDR1 MRHNA and CDR2 SNTAGT. Trimming left V 6 bases short and J 5 bases short, with 13 bases between. The DNA of the CDR3 is TGTGCCAGCAGCGCACTCCCCGGGGAGACCCAGTACTTC. Protein: CASSALPGETQYF.

The chain links TRBV28 to TRBJ2-3; 8 nucleotides agree with TRBD2. Germline trimming cut 6 bases from V and 2 bases from J; bases unmatched to any gene: 16. CDR3 size: 18 residues. The germline gives CDR1 MDHEN, CDR2 SYDVKM. The CDR3 reads CASSRSPRASGYTDTQYF. In DNA form, the CDR3 reads TGTGCCAGCAGCCGATCACCCCGGGCTAGCGGGTACACAGATACGCAGTATTTT.

The chain uses TRBV19 and TRBJ2-7; 9 bases line up with TRBD1. Germline V gene data show CDR1 as LNHDA and CDR2 as SQIVND (reference sequence). With V trimmed by 5 bases and J by 4 bases, 9 bases remained unmatched. The CDR3 totals 15 residues. This CDR3 reads CASSVTGTGRYEQYF. CDR3 coding DNA: TGTGCCAGTAGTGTCACCGGGACAGGGCGATACGAGCAGTACTTC.

The chain couples TRBV7-7 to TRBJ2-3; perhaps TRBD1 as D (7 bases). Trimming pared 5 bases from V and 6 bases from J, leaving 18 bases between. Germline assignment: CDR1 SSHAT and CDR2 FNYEAQ (reference sequence). The CDR3 is 15 residues long. This chain's CDR3 is CASSPGGRGEDTQYF. For the CDR3, the DNA is TGTGCCAGCAGCCCAGGCGGCAGGGGGGAGGATACGCAGTATTTT.

This clone was recorded only once. The chain uses TRBV11-2 and TRBJ2-5; 7 bases match TRBD2. This CDR3 comprises 15 residues. J gave up 5 bases and V 6 bases, and 12 bases lay outside the gene matches. Germline loops: CDR1 SGHAT, CDR2 FQNNGV. Written as DNA, the CDR3 is TGTGCCAGCAGTTCCAGCGGGGCGGGAAGGGAGACCCAGTACTTC. Amino acid sequence: CASSSSGAGRETQYF.